The 7 T cell receptor beta chains below all came from one sample that was sequenced in a study of CD8 T cells in Susac syndrome (dated by TCRdb to between 2017 and 2020). Libraries were built with the immunoSEQ multiplex PCR assay. RNA was extracted using the RNeasy kit, and 0.5 to 1 microgram was reverse transcribed with random hexamers. TCRdb reanalyzed the raw reads on its own, using fastp at Q25 for trimming and MiXCR for clone calling, and kept in-frame beta chains. Here each entry gathers all rows of one CDR3 protein and keeps the most common genes and DNA. Within this sample are some 150,000 distinct CDR3 sequences, with approximately 95% of them counted one time only. The ten largest clones capture 0.15% to 0.2% of the sample. Sample: CD4+ T cells from PBMCs. Every receptor here comes from a human donor with Susac syndrome.

The V gene is TRBV7-3, the J gene TRBJ1-6; weak D call: TRBD1 (5 bases). This CDR3 has 14 amino acids. Looked up from germline, CDR1 is SGHTA and CDR2 is FQGTGA. The V and J ends lost 2 bases and 9 bases respectively, with 11 bases between them. The CDR3 spells CASSLGEGRSPLHF. DNA of the CDR3: TGTGCCAGCAGCTTAGGTGAGGGGCGTTCACCCCTCCACTTT.

CDR3 DNA sequence: TGTGCCAGCAGCCAAGCTGGGGCAACTAATGAAAAACTGTTTTTT. It is translated as CASSQAGATNEKLFF. The chain joins TRBV3-1 to TRBJ1-4, with no clear D. The CDR3 length is 15 residues. Trimming took 1 base from V and 0 from J, leaving 6 bases between them. The germline V gene encodes CDR1 LGHDT and CDR2 YNNKEL (reference sequence).

The rearrangement links TRBV29-1 to TRBJ2-7, with D hard to call. The length of the CDR3 is 15 residues. V lost 5 bases to trimming and J lost 0 bases, with 17 bases between them. The V gene's germline CDR1 is SQVTM and CDR2 ANQGSEA. This CDR3 reads CSVSTVGPSSYEQYF. DNA for the CDR3: TGCAGCGTTTCAACAGTAGGTCCGAGCTCCTACGAGCAGTACTTC.

J is TRBJ1-1 and V is TRBV3-1; D gene unclear. Germline lookup yields CDR1 LGHDT and CDR2 YNNKEL (reference sequence). Deletions cut 5 bases from V and 2 bases from J, with 6 bases between. This CDR3 comprises 12 residues. CDR3 nucleotide sequence: TGTGCCAGCAGCAACAGCAACACTGAAGCTTTCTTT. Translation: CASSNSNTEAFF.

The V call is TRBV14, the J call TRBJ2-1; no clear D. Germline values: CDR1 SGHDN, CDR2 FVKESK. V shed 1 base and J shed 3 bases, with 10 bases lying between them. The CDR3 is 15 residues long. CDR3 region: CASSQAPGLYNEQFF. The CDR3 nucleotides are TGTGCCAGCAGCCAAGCGCCGGGCCTCTACAATGAGCAGTTCTTC.

The chain combines TRBV12-3 or TRBV12-4 with TRBJ2-3; D is ambiguous. Trimming left V 10 bases short and J 4 bases short, with 12 bases between. The CDR3 is 12 residues long. CDR3 bases: TGTGCCACCCAGCGAAGGGCAGATACGCAGTATTTT. It encodes CATQRRADTQYF.

This clonotype showed up just once. V gene TRBV21-1 combines with J gene TRBJ2-7; the D call of TRBD2 is as the table states it, not checked on the DNA. TRBV21-1 is deemed a pseudogene. The CDR3 runs 15 residues. The CDR3 here is CASSRTSGARYEQYF. The CDR3 DNA follows: TGTGCCAGCAGCAGAACTAGCGGGGCGCGGTACGAGCAGTACTTC.